Each of the 3 T cell receptor beta chains below was sequenced from the same sample in a study of beta chain features in type 1 diabetes. Expressed TCRB transcripts were sequenced after all isolated RNA was converted to cDNA. Libraries were prepared by immunoSEQ multiplex PCR; TCRdb keeps only in-frame clonotypes and omits some of them. The sample records roughly 450,000 clones, around 10% being singletons. The sequenced material came from naive CD4+ T cells from blood. These receptors were collected from a woman aged 18-35 years in good health.

The CDR3 loop reads CASETSGRSEGSYNEQFF. The CDR3 DNA sequence: TGCGCCAGCGAGACTAGCGGGAGGTCCGAAGGCTCCTACAATGAGCAGTTCTTC. The chain combines TRBV10-2 with TRBJ2-1; 13 bases agree with TRBD2. The junction had 10 bases not matched to a gene; V was cut back by 8 bases and J by 0 bases. Germline-derived CDR1 and CDR2 are WSHSY and SAAADI. CDR3 length: 18 amino acids.

This clone was seen a handful of times. The gene calls are TRBV7-2 and TRBJ1-6; D perhaps matches TRBD1 (6 bases). CDR3 length: 18 amino acids. The V end lost 5 bases, the J end lost 8 bases, and 25 bases lay between the germline ends. Germline loops: CDR1 SGHTA, CDR2 FQGNSA. CDR3 sequence reads: CASSPRPTGYGEDSPLHF. The CDR3 DNA reads TGTGCCAGCAGCCCCCGTCCGACAGGCTATGGTGAGGATTCACCCCTCCACTTT.

The table lists this clone with a few counts. The V and J genes are TRBV5-1 and TRBJ2-1; D is perhaps TRBD1 (6 bases). CDR1 SGHRS and CDR2 YFSETQ come from the germline V gene. Trimming shortened V by 4 bases and J by 10 bases, and 18 bases separated the two germline ends. This CDR3 has 14 residues. The CDR3: CASSRTTGQDEQFF. The CDR3 region has the DNA TGCGCCAGCAGCCGTACTACAGGGCAAGACGAGCAGTTCTTC.